This TCR beta chain was identified during a study of blood T cells in healthy people across ages. The wider study: The capture of about one barcoded beta molecule per two T cells was achieved by template switching.

This clonotype came up a few times. The antigen remains undetermined. Together with a sample-barcoded 5' primer, a J-beta primer mix was included in a second PCR lasting about 7 to 12 cycles. TCRdb reprocessed the 5' RACE reads via MiXCR and lists one record per CDR3 protein. The sample contains about 640,000 distinct CDR3 sequences, 35% to 50% of which appear only once. General observations from the study: Across the age range, TCR beta diversity per million T cells fell in a roughly linear way.

Staff drew around 10 milliliters of peripheral blood from each donor. Trimming stripped 2 bases from V and 4 bases from J, with 12 bases between. Germline CDR1 SGHTA, CDR2 FQGNSA. This CDR3 is built from 14 residues. What was sequenced was blood. The chain carries TRBV7-2 and TRBJ2-7; D is unclear. The origin of this receptor is a man older than 75 in good health. CDR3: CASSLLIRQYEQYF. CDR3 nucleotides: TGTGCCAGCAGCTTACTCATTCGGCAGTACGAGCAGTACTTC.